Sequencing of this T cell receptor (beta chain) was carried out in a study of T cells in localized non-small cell lung cancer. Trimming took 4 bases from V and 0 from J, leaving 7 bases between them. This CDR3 region has 14 residues. CDR1 is MGHRA and CDR2 is YSYEKL in the germline V gene. Produced via immunoSEQ multiplex PCR; TCRdb's table is partial and in-frame only. The sample carries 45,000 to 70,000 clones, 86% recorded once. This specimen consisted of peripheral blood, obtained before any cancer treatment. The gene calls are TRBV4-1 and TRBJ2-1; D is possibly TRBD2 (5 bases). The origin of this receptor is a woman aged 35 to 70 with stage I lung adenocarcinoma. CDR3 protein: CASSRRSSYNEQFF. CDR3 in DNA: TGCGCCAGCAGCCGGAGGAGCTCCTACAATGAGCAGTTCTTC.